These 32 T cell receptor beta chains were sequenced from one sample in a study of identical twins. TCRdb independently ran MiXCR on the 5' RACE reads; one entry per CDR3 protein. The sample carries about 720,000 distinct CDR3 sequences, roughly 8% recorded once. This sample was shared with a second study, whose subject was yellow fever vaccine responses in identical twins.

The sequencing sample was made of PBMCs. The receptors come from a woman younger than 35 in good health.

The chain recombines TRBV20-1 with TRBJ1-1, with D possibly matching TRBD1 (6 bases). There are 19 residues in the CDR3. Germline CDR1 is DFQATT and CDR2 is SNEGSKA (reference sequence). Trimming stripped 2 bases from V and 6 bases from J, with 31 bases between. The CDR3 spells CSARPSFTRQVGWEAEAFF. The CDR3 DNA reads as TGCAGTGCTAGACCCTCTTTTACGAGACAGGTTGGATGGGAGGCTGAAGCTTTCTTT.

Many counts were recorded for this clonotype. The chain has TRBV11-2 and TRBJ2-4; D gene unclear. V lost 2 bases and J lost 3, with 20 bases in between. There are 18 residues in the CDR3. From germline, CDR1 is SGHAT and CDR2 FQNNGV. CDR3: CASSLFVTMNGNKNIQYF. CDR3 nucleotide sequence: TGTGCCAGCAGCTTATTCGTAACGATGAATGGGAACAAAAACATTCAGTACTTC.

This clonotype has only a few counts. The V gene is TRBV19, the J gene TRBJ2-3; maybe TRBD2 (5 bases). Germline lookup yields CDR1 LNHDA and CDR2 SQIVND (reference sequence). The length of the CDR3 is 12 residues. Trimming shortened V by 5 bases and J by 8 bases, and 11 bases separated the two germline ends. The CDR3 loop reads CASSGGGGTQYF. DNA of the CDR3: TGTGCCAGTAGTGGAGGCGGTGGTACGCAGTATTTT.

This clonotype showed up many times. The CDR3 DNA follows: TGTGCCAGCAGTACCGGGACGGCCTACAATGAGCAGTTCTTC. Translating it yields CASSTGTAYNEQFF. The rearrangement links TRBV12-3 or TRBV12-4 to TRBJ2-1, with D perhaps TRBD1 or TRBD2 (5 bases each). Trimming took off 5 bases at V and 2 bases at J, with 10 bases between the two ends. CDR3 length equals 14 residues.

This clonotype was counted at least ten times. This chain connects TRBV2 to TRBJ2-7, with D possibly being TRBD1 or TRBD2 (5 bases each). The CDR3 has 12 residues. Germline lookup yields CDR1 SNHLY and CDR2 FYNNEI. The germline V and J ends were trimmed by 3 bases and 9 bases, with 12 bases remaining between them. The CDR3 DNA is TGTGCCAGCAGTGACCCGGGACCAAGGCAGTACTTC. Amino acids: CASSDPGPRQYF.

This clonotype was counted at least ten times. This CDR3 is CASSPGQGKNTGELFF. In DNA form, the CDR3 reads TGTGCCAGCAGCCCGGGACAGGGAAAGAACACCGGGGAGCTGTTTTTT. The J gene is TRBJ2-2, the V gene TRBV12-3 or TRBV12-4, with 9 bases fitting TRBD1. Trimming cost V 6 bases and J 1 base; bases outside gene matches: 6. The CDR3 loop spans 16 amino acids.

V usage is TRBV20-1 and J usage is TRBJ2-1, with D maybe TRBD1 (5 bases). From germline, CDR1 is DFQATT and CDR2 SNEGSKA (reference sequence). CDR3 length: 12 residues. Trimming removed 3 bases from V and 12 bases from J, with 15 bases in between. CDR3: CSARQPGRGQFF. CDR3 coding DNA: TGCAGTGCTAGGCAACCCGGTAGGGGGCAGTTCTTC.

This clonotype was found a few times. The chain uses TRBV10-3 and TRBJ2-7; D is uncertain. This CDR3 region has 12 residues. Germline CDR1 ENHRY, CDR2 SYGVKD. The V end lost 0 bases, the J end lost 4 bases, and 4 bases lay between the germline ends. CDR3 sequence reads: CAISESTYEQYF. The CDR3 region has the DNA TGTGCCATCAGTGAGTCGACGTACGAGCAGTACTTC.

There are many counts of this clonotype. The chain combines TRBV28 with TRBJ2-1, with a possible D match to TRBD1 (5 bases). Trimming removed 8 bases from V and 0 bases from J, with 17 bases in between. There are 16 residues in the CDR3. The germline gives CDR1 MDHEN, CDR2 SYDVKM. CDR3 sequence (DNA): TGTGCCAGCCGGACATTGGACGTGCTCTCCTACAATGAGCAGTTCTTC. Protein product: CASRTLDVLSYNEQFF.

This clonotype came up many times. The chain recombines TRBV5-1 with TRBJ2-7, with 13 positions matching TRBD2. The CDR3 runs to 18 residues. Germline loops: CDR1 SGHRS, CDR2 YFSETQ. Losses at the gene ends were 0 bases for V and 2 bases for J; bases not matched to a gene: 8. CDR3 coding DNA: TGCGCCAGCAGCTTGGAAGGACTAGCGGGGGCCGAGCCCTACGAGCAGTACTTC. It codes for CASSLEGLAGAEPYEQYF.

This clonotype was counted between two and nine times. The CDR3, as DNA: TGTGCCAGCAGTTTATCCGGACTAGCGGGGACCTTATATACGCAGTATTTT. Its protein is CASSLSGLAGTLYTQYF. The J gene is TRBJ2-3, the V gene TRBV27; 12 bases fit TRBD2. Germline assignment: CDR1 MNHEY and CDR2 SMNVEV (reference sequence). The V and J ends lost 0 bases and 7 bases, in that order; junction bases with no gene match: 8. This CDR3 has 17 amino acids.

This clonotype was counted only a few times. The chain is built from TRBV12-3 or TRBV12-4 and TRBJ1-1; D possibly corresponds to TRBD1 (5 bases). The CDR3 loop spans 12 amino acids. The V and J ends lost 1 base and 7 bases respectively, with 7 bases between them. CDR3 nucleotide sequence: TGTGCCAGCAGTTTAGGGGACGTTGAAGCTTTCTTT. This sequence encodes CASSLGDVEAFF.

This clonotype was seen many times. The chain joins TRBV5-1 to TRBJ2-2; TRBD1 matches at 11 bases. V dropped 5 bases and J dropped 4; count of bases not matched to a gene: 4. Per the germline V gene, CDR1 is SGHRS and CDR2 is YFSETQ. CDR3 length: 15 amino acids. DNA of the CDR3: TGCGCCAGCAGTCCGGACAGGGGGCTCACCGGGGAGCTGTTTTTT. The encoded protein is CASSPDRGLTGELFF.

Only a few counts were recorded for this clonotype. The rearrangement joins TRBV20-1 to TRBJ2-1; 13 bases are shared with TRBD2. The V and J ends lost 5 bases and 4 bases, in that order; junction bases with no gene match: 8. This CDR3 has 16 amino acids. Germline loops: CDR1 DFQATT, CDR2 SNEGSKA (reference sequence). In DNA, the CDR3 is TGCAGTGCTGTACTAGCGGGAGGGCCGGGGTACAATGAGCAGTTCTTC. The encoded protein is CSAVLAGGPGYNEQFF.

In this sample, this clonotype turned up a few times. V is TRBV12-3 or TRBV12-4 and J is TRBJ2-7, with a possible D match to TRBD2 (6 bases). The V and J ends lost 6 bases and 1 base respectively, with 10 bases between them. This CDR3 spans 13 amino acids. Written as DNA, the CDR3 is TGTGCCAGCAGGGGCGCGGGGTCCTACGAGCAGTACTTC. The encoded protein is CASRGAGSYEQYF.

The chain carries TRBV20-1 and TRBJ1-1, with D tentatively TRBD1 (6 bases). CDR1 DFQATT and CDR2 SNEGSKA come from the germline V gene (reference sequence). This CDR3 region has 13 residues. V was shortened by 6 bases and J by 4 bases, with 15 bases between the two germline ends. The CDR3 DNA sequence: TGCAGTGCAGGCAGCAGGGGTATCACTGAAGCTTTCTTT. It codes for CSAGSRGITEAFF.

CDR3 bases: TGTGCCTGGGACTCATACTCTGGAAACACCATATATTTT. Translation gives CAWDSYSGNTIYF. The chain joins TRBV30 to TRBJ1-3; no definite D call. The ends were cut back, 5 bases at V and 0 bases at J, with 8 bases in the middle. Germline V CDR1 and CDR2: GTSNPN, SVGIG (reference sequence). The CDR3 contains 13 residues. The full variable domain, with the rest looked up from reference TRBV30 and TRBJ1-3, is SQTIHQWPATLVQPVGSPLSLECTVEGTSNPNLYWYRQAAGRGLQLLFYSVGIGQISSEVPQNLSASRPQDRQFILSSKKLLLSDSGFYLCAWDSYSGNTIYFGEGSWLTVV.

This clonotype was picked up many times. The V and J genes are TRBV20-1 and TRBJ2-7, with 11 bases lining up with TRBD2. Germline V CDR1 and CDR2: DFQATT, SNEGSKA (reference sequence). The CDR3 totals 15 residues. Losses at the gene ends were 0 bases for V and 5 bases for J; bases not matched to a gene: 6. In nucleotides, the CDR3 is TGCAGTGCTAGAGAATTACTAGCGGGAGTCCACGAGCAGTACTTC. It codes for CSARELLAGVHEQYF.

The chain carries TRBV27 and TRBJ2-7; D is unclear. Germline values: CDR1 MNHEY, CDR2 SMNVEV (reference sequence). The CDR3 is 12 amino acids. Trimming took off 3 bases at V and 6 bases at J, with 9 bases between the two ends. In DNA form, the CDR3 reads TGTGCCAGCAGTTTTGTGGGCTCCGAGCAGTACTTC. It is translated as CASSFVGSEQYF.

This chain links TRBV20-1 with TRBJ2-1; 7 bases map to TRBD2. CDR1 and CDR2 from the germline V gene are DFQATT and SNEGSKA (reference sequence). Trimming took 3 bases from V and 5 from J; bases not matched to a gene: 7. This CDR3 is 14 amino acids long. CDR3 DNA sequence: TGCAGTGCTAGGGACCCCAGCGGGAACAATGAGCAGTTCTTC. Its protein is CSARDPSGNNEQFF.

This clonotype was recorded at least ten times. The chain recombines TRBV30 with TRBJ2-2, with D perhaps assigned TRBD1 or TRBD2 (5 bases each). CDR3 length: 13 residues. Trimming took off 5 bases at V and 3 bases at J, with 10 bases between the two ends. The germline V gene encodes CDR1 GTSNPN and CDR2 SVGIG (reference sequence). The CDR3 protein is CAWEGEYTGELFF. The CDR3 DNA reads TGTGCCTGGGAAGGGGAGTACACCGGGGAGCTGTTTTTT.

There are a few counts of this clonotype. CDR3 DNA sequence: TGCGCCAGCAGCCAAGAGTACAGGGTCCATGGCTACACCTTC. The encoded protein is CASSQEYRVHGYTF. This chain joins TRBV4-3 and TRBJ1-2, with D perhaps TRBD1 (6 bases). Trimming stripped 0 bases from V and 6 bases from J, with 11 bases between. Germline loops: CDR1 LGHNA, CDR2 YSLEER. CDR3 length: 14 residues.

The chain carries TRBV20-1 and TRBJ2-3; TRBD2 might be the D (6 bases). CDR1 and CDR2 (germline): DFQATT, SNEGSKA (reference sequence). CDR3 length: 14 amino acids. Between the trimmed V and J ends, which lost 3 bases and 5 bases, there was a span of 15 bases. The CDR3 DNA follows: TGCAGTGCTAGGAAAACCATGGGAGGAGATACGCAGTATTTT. It encodes CSARKTMGGDTQYF.

This clonotype was recorded a few times. The V call is TRBV20-1, the J call TRBJ2-7; TRBD2 is a possible D gene (5 bases). The CDR3 sequence is 13 residues long. V lost 6 bases and J 3 bases, leaving 15 bases between the germline ends. Germline V lookup: CDR1 DFQATT, CDR2 SNEGSKA (reference sequence). Here the CDR3 reads CSARRSGSYEQYF. CDR3 nucleotide sequence: TGCAGTGCACGCAGGTCTGGGAGCTACGAGCAGTACTTC.

The V and J genes are TRBV9 and TRBJ2-1, with D hard to call. The germline CDR1 and CDR2 sequences are SGDLS and YYNGEE. Trimming left V 4 bases short and J 0 bases short, with 14 bases between. This CDR3 spans 16 amino acids. CDR3 nucleotide sequence: TGTGCCAGCAGCTCCCAGGCGCTTAGCTCCTACAATGAGCAGTTCTTC. Amino acids: CASSSQALSSYNEQFF.

The chain uses TRBV20-1 and TRBJ2-7, with TRBD1 as a possible D gene (6 bases). V lost 6 bases to trimming and J lost 0 bases, with 15 bases between them. CDR3 length: 14 residues. Per the germline V gene, CDR1 is DFQATT and CDR2 is SNEGSKA (reference sequence). The CDR3 is CSAAGQPSSYEQYF. CDR3 in DNA: TGCAGTGCCGCCGGACAGCCGAGCTCCTACGAGCAGTACTTC.

The V and J genes are TRBV6-1 and TRBJ2-3, with D hard to call. Trimming took off 5 bases at V and 5 bases at J, with 14 bases between the two ends. Germline V CDR1 and CDR2: MNHNS, SASEGT. The CDR3 loop spans 14 amino acids. The CDR3 loop reads CASSPLPVEDTQYF. CDR3 DNA: TGTGCCAGCAGTCCCCTCCCAGTGGAAGATACGCAGTATTTT.

This clonotype was seen more than once but under ten times. V usage is TRBV5-8 and J usage is TRBJ1-1; D is undetermined. The V gene lost 2 bases and the J gene lost 10 bases, with 15 bases spanning the gap. Germline V CDR1 and CDR2: SGHTS, YDEGEE. This CDR3 is 13 amino acids long. The CDR3 spells CASSLSGRVGAFF. As DNA, the CDR3 is TGTGCCAGCAGCTTATCTGGACGCGTCGGAGCTTTCTTT.

This clonotype has just a few counts. The chain uses TRBV28 and TRBJ1-1; D may be TRBD1 (5 bases). The CDR3 has 18 residues. V lost 3 bases to trimming and J lost 1 base, with 21 bases between them. CDR1 is MDHEN and CDR2 is SYDVKM in the germline V gene. CDR3 DNA: TGTGCCAGCAGTTTCGGTTCATTTACGGGACGGCGGAACACTGAAGCTTTCTTT. Its translation is CASSFGSFTGRRNTEAFF.

V gene TRBV7-2 combines with J gene TRBJ2-3; 9 positions agree with TRBD2. This CDR3 spans 16 amino acids. Per germline, CDR1 SGHTA and CDR2 FQGNSA. J was trimmed by 3 bases and V by 1 base; bases with no gene match: 5. In nucleotides, the CDR3 is TGTGCCAGCAGCTTAGAAGGCGGGAGGGCTACAGATACGCAGTATTTT. Translation: CASSLEGGRATDTQYF. The variable domain in full, completed from reference TRBV7-2 and TRBJ2-3, reads GAGVSQSPSNKVTEKGKDVELRCDPISGHTALYWYRQSLGQGLEFLIYFQGNSAPDKSGLPSDRFSAERTGGSVSTLTIQRTQQEDSAVYLCASSLEGGRATDTQYFGPGTRLTVL.

This clonotype has just a few counts. The chain joins TRBV7-9 to TRBJ2-7; D might be TRBD1 (5 bases). This CDR3 has 15 residues. Trimming stripped 1 base from V and 3 bases from J, with 13 bases between. The germline V gene has CDR1 SEHNR and CDR2 FQNEAQ (reference sequence). The CDR3 nucleotides are TGTGCCAGCAGCTTAGTCGAGGCAGGGCGCTACGAGCAGTACTTC. Protein product: CASSLVEAGRYEQYF.

This clonotype was found a few times. CDR3 protein: CASSGVAGHSYEQYF. The CDR3 coding sequence is TGTGCCAGCAGTGGGGTAGCGGGCCACTCCTACGAGCAGTACTTC. This sequence joins TRBV28 and TRBJ2-7, with TRBD2 matching 7 bases. The V segment lost 5 bases and the J segment 0 bases; nucleotides outside the gene matches: 7. This CDR3 has 15 residues. The V gene's germline CDR1 is MDHEN and CDR2 SYDVKM.